Listed below are T cell receptor beta chains from one sample, sequenced in a study of blood T cell repertoires in COVID-19. The repertoire was sequenced with immunoSEQ multiplex PCR; TCRdb's copy has only in-frame clones and lacks some. This sample has fewer than 250,000 clones; nearly 90% occur once, and the top ten carry about 6.6%. Material: peripheral blood. The origin of the receptors is a woman between 35 and 50 years old who had recovered from COVID-19. Both conserved end residues are part of each CDR3. Fields, in order: J gene, D gene, clone size, V gene, CDR3 protein, CDR3 DNA. A D gene is named only where the DNA matches it firmly. The size field is filled for only some rows; it gives once, few, many or a size class.

>TRBJ1-1|.|.|TRBV12-3/TRBV12-4
CASSQKKNTEAFF
TGTGCCAGCAGTCAAAAAAAGAACACTGAAGCTTTCTTT
>TRBJ2-1|TRBD2|.|TRBV30
CAWNSGRTSGRGSEQFF
TGTGCCTGGAATTCAGGCCGAACTAGCGGGAGGGGTAGTGAGCAGTTCTTC
>TRBJ2-7|.|.|TRBV10-3
CAISALDRTRGYEQYF
TGTGCCATCAGTGCCCTCGACAGGACCCGCGGCTACGAGCAGTACTTC
>TRBJ1-3|TRBD1|.|TRBV3-1/TRBV3-2
CASSHLNLGQGAGNTIYF
TGTGCCAGCAGCCACTTAAATCTTGGACAGGGGGCTGGAAACACCATATATTTT
>TRBJ2-2|TRBD1|once|TRBV7-9
CASRAGTGGTGELFF
TGTGCCAGCCGAGCCGGGACAGGGGGCACCGGGGAGCTGTTTTTT
>TRBJ2-3|.|.|TRBV6-5
CASSKEAVSTDTQYF
TGTGCCAGCTCAAAGGAGGCAGTCAGCACAGATACGCAGTATTTT
>TRBJ2-3|TRBD1|once|TRBV5-1
CASSSRTGGLDTQYF
TGCGCCAGCAGCTCCAGGACAGGGGGCCTCGATACGCAGTATTTT
>TRBJ1-5|.|.|TRBV28
CASNRQSNQPQHF
TGTGCCAGCAATAGACAGAGCAATCAGCCCCAGCATTTT
>TRBJ1-5|.|.|TRBV5-8
CASSLDSYNQPQHF
TGTGCCAGCAGCTTGGACAGCTACAATCAGCCCCAGCATTTT
>TRBJ2-1|TRBD2|.|TRBV30
CALTSGRKRRDEQFF
TGTGCCTTAACTAGCGGGAGGAAACGGAGGGATGAGCAGTTCTTC
>TRBJ1-1|TRBD1|few|TRBV7-9
CASTPSWTGGVGTEAFF
TGTGCCAGCACCCCCTCTTGGACAGGGGGAGTCGGCACTGAAGCTTTCTTT
>TRBJ1-4|TRBD1|.|TRBV30
CAWSPKTGTNEKLFF
TGTGCCTGGAGTCCTAAGACAGGGACTAATGAAAAACTGTTTTTT
>TRBJ2-5|.|.|TRBV5-1
CASSPGQQETQYF
TGCGCCAGCAGCCCTGGACAGCAAGAGACCCAGTACTTC
>TRBJ2-7|.|.|TRBV5-1
CASSLSSRGAFYEQYF
TGCGCCAGCAGCTTGTCGTCAAGGGGCGCTTTCTACGAGCAGTACTTC
>TRBJ2-1|.|.|TRBV6-6
CASRPRDTVTYNEQFF
TGTGCCAGCAGACCGCGCGACACGGTAACCTACAATGAGCAGTTCTTC
>TRBJ1-1|TRBD1|.|TRBV30
CAWSTGARAFF
TGTGCCTGGAGTACAGGGGCTAGGGCTTTCTTT
>TRBJ2-1|.|.|TRBV5-1
CASSTRDSIDEQFF
TGCGCCAGCAGCACCCGGGACTCGATCGACGAGCAGTTCTTC
>TRBJ1-2|TRBD1|.|TRBV6-5
CASSTPGTVSGYTF
TGTGCCAGCAGTACGCCCGGGACAGTCAGTGGCTACACCTTC
>TRBJ2-7|TRBD2|.|TRBV4-3
CASSQEKREGDEQYF
TGCGCCAGCAGCCAAGAGAAGCGGGAGGGCGACGAGCAGTACTTC
>TRBJ2-7|.|.|TRBV13
CASSPGGGSSYEQYF
TGTGCCAGCAGTCCCGGAGGGGGCTCCTCCTACGAGCAGTACTTC
>TRBJ2-7|TRBD1|.|TRBV7-2
CASSLDSRGQGYDEQYF
TGTGCCAGCAGCTTAGATTCTAGGGGACAGGGGTACGACGAGCAGTACTTC
>TRBJ2-7|TRBD2|.|TRBV27
CASRPLGGFSYEQYF
TGTGCCAGCAGACCCCTCGGGGGGTTCTCCTACGAGCAGTACTTC
>TRBJ1-4|.|few|TRBV28
CASRKGSYNEKLFF
TGTGCCAGCCGCAAAGGGAGCTATAATGAAAAACTGTTTTTT
>TRBJ2-7|.|.|TRBV27
CASSSSGTIPQEQYF
TGTGCCAGCAGTTCCTCCGGGACAATCCCCCAGGAGCAGTACTTC
>TRBJ1-1|.|.|TRBV10-3
CAIRRVEGEPNTEAFF
TGTGCCATCAGGAGAGTAGAAGGGGAACCGAACACTGAAGCTTTCTTT
>TRBJ1-1|TRBD1|.|TRBV5-1
CASSPLGQGWDTEAFF
TGCGCCAGCAGCCCTCTAGGACAGGGATGGGACACTGAAGCTTTCTTT
>TRBJ1-1|.|.|TRBV7-2
CASSLTGEEAFF
TGTGCCAGCAGCTTAACAGGTGAGGAAGCTTTCTTT
>TRBJ1-6|TRBD1|.|TRBV18
CASSRAGQGDLNSPLHF
TGTGCCAGCTCACGCGCAGGACAGGGGGATCTTAATTCACCCCTCCACTTT
>TRBJ1-1|.|.|TRBV27
CASSLKPSLNTEAFF
TGTGCCAGCAGCCTCAAGCCCTCTCTCAACACTGAAGCTTTCTTT
>TRBJ1-2|.|.|TRBV19
CASSSKPGRGYTF
TGTGCCAGTAGTTCCAAGCCGGGGAGAGGCTACACCTTC
>TRBJ2-3|.|.|TRBV30
CAWSHQADTQYF
TGTGCCTGGAGTCACCAGGCGGATACGCAGTATTTT
>TRBJ1-4|.|.|TRBV5-5
CASSLARGWVREKLFF
TGTGCCAGCAGCTTGGCAAGGGGGTGGGTTCGCGAAAAACTGTTTTTT
>TRBJ2-1|TRBD2|.|TRBV27
CASSTGTSVSTRGEQFF
TGTGCCAGCAGCACCGGGACTAGCGTGAGTACTAGGGGTGAGCAGTTCTTC
>TRBJ2-1|TRBD2|few|TRBV10-1
CASSAPIGREVFYNEQFF
TGCGCCAGCAGCGCCCCCATAGGGCGGGAGGTTTTCTACAATGAGCAGTTCTTC
>TRBJ2-7|.|.|TRBV5-1
CASSPLGIYEQYF
TGCGCCAGCAGCCCCCTCGGGATATACGAGCAGTACTTC
>TRBJ2-1|TRBD1|.|TRBV3-1/TRBV3-2
CASSSDRVDVNEQFF
TGTGCCAGCAGCTCCGACAGGGTGGATGTTAATGAGCAGTTCTTC
>TRBJ1-6|TRBD1|.|TRBV18
CASSPPGQGNSPLHF
TGTGCCAGCTCTCCTCCTGGACAGGGAAATTCACCCCTCCACTTT
>TRBJ2-5|TRBD1|.|TRBV7-3
CASSPGTGQETQYF
TGTGCCAGCAGCCCTGGGACAGGGCAAGAGACCCAGTACTTC
>TRBJ2-2|TRBD1|.|TRBV28
CASSKTGTGLPGELFF
TGTGCCAGCAGTAAAACCGGGACAGGGCTTCCCGGGGAGCTGTTTTTT
>TRBJ1-6|TRBD1|.|TRBV19
CASSTGQGTKNNSPLHF
TGTGCCAGTAGTACCGGACAGGGGACGAAGAATAATTCACCCCTCCACTTT
>TRBJ2-7|TRBD1|.|TRBV11-2
CASTPDRIAHEQYF
TGTGCCAGCACCCCGGACAGGATCGCGCACGAGCAGTACTTC
>TRBJ1-6|.|.|TRBV7-2
CASSLDRSYNSPLHF
TGTGCCAGCAGCTTAGACAGGTCCTATAATTCACCCCTCCACTTT